A single sample gave rise to the 19 T cell receptor beta chains below, sequenced in a study of shared clonotypes between healthy human individuals. The table came from immunoSEQ multiplex PCR; TCRdb's copy has only in-frame clones and leaves some out. The sample has some 2 million clones; over 85% are singletons. CD45RO-negative CD8 cells positively selected for CCR7 made up the naive population, which excluded terminally differentiated effector memory CD45RA+ cells. Sequences were obtained from naive CD8+ T cells sorted from blood. The source is a man between 18 and 29 years old in good health.

The chain employs TRBV27 and TRBJ2-1, with 10 bases fitting TRBD2. With 5 bases clipped from V and 6 bases from J, the junction kept 13 bases outside the gene matches. This CDR3 is built from 17 residues. Germline V lookup: CDR1 MNHEY, CDR2 SMNVEV (reference sequence). CDR3 residues: CASSPLRAGGIGNEQFF. CDR3 DNA: TGTGCCAGCAGTCCCCTTCGAGCGGGGGGGATCGGCAATGAGCAGTTCTTC.

The J gene is TRBJ2-6, the V gene TRBV7-2, with D hard to call. In germline, CDR1 is SGHTA, CDR2 FQGNSA. The CDR3 runs to 15 residues. V was shortened by 8 bases and J by 0 bases, with 11 bases between the two germline ends. CDR3 sequence: CASHPGFSGANVLTF. In nucleotides, the CDR3 is TGTGCCAGCCATCCTGGTTTCTCTGGGGCCAACGTCCTGACTTTC. Full variable domain (remainder filled in from reference TRBV7-2 and TRBJ2-6): GAGVSQSPSNKVTEKGKDVELRCDPISGHTALYWYRQSLGQGLEFLIYFQGNSAPDKSGLPSDRFSAERTGGSVSTLTIQRTQQEDSAVYLCASHPGFSGANVLTFGAGSRLTVL.

The chain joins TRBV2 to TRBJ2-2; D may be TRBD2 (6 bases). Germline V CDR1 and CDR2: SNHLY, FYNNEI. Trimming left V 2 bases short and J 5 bases short, with 18 bases between. This CDR3 comprises 17 residues. The CDR3 bases are TGTGCCAGCAGTGAAAATACCGGGGGTTTTAAAACCGGGGAGCTGTTTTTT. Amino acid sequence: CASSENTGGFKTGELFF. The whole variable domain, remainder taken from reference TRBV2 and TRBJ2-2, is EPEVTQTPSHQVTQMGQEVILRCVPISNHLYFYWYRQILGQKVEFLVSFYNNEISEKSEIFDDQFSVERPDGSNFTLKIRSTKLEDSAMYFCASSENTGGFKTGELFFGEGSRLTVL.

The chain has TRBV27 and TRBJ1-2, with D maybe TRBD1 (6 bases). The CDR3 length is 12 residues. CDR1 is MNHEY, CDR2 SMNVEV, per germline (reference sequence). V lost 6 bases to trimming and J lost 6 bases, with 11 bases between them. The CDR3: CASRRGIDGYTF. CDR3 nucleotides: TGTGCCAGCAGAAGGGGGATCGATGGCTACACCTTC.

Notes on this clone: One end of the junction varies from germline; a read error may be responsible. This chain joins TRBV5-1 and TRBJ1-6; D remains unclear. The CDR3 has 12 residues. Germline CDR1 and CDR2: SGHRS and YFSETQ. CDR3 amino acids: CASSSNNSPLHF. The CDR3 coding sequence is TGCGCCAGCAGCTCCAATAATTCACCCCTCCACTTT.

The chain combines TRBV11-2 with TRBJ1-2, with D hard to call. CDR1 is SGHAT and CDR2 is FQNNGV in the germline V gene. This CDR3 comprises 16 residues. V was cut by 0 bases and J by 4 bases, with 15 bases left in between. The CDR3 reads CASSLDFKAAPYGYTF. The CDR3 nucleotides are TGTGCCAGCAGCTTAGATTTTAAGGCAGCGCCCTATGGCTACACCTTC.

The J gene is TRBJ1-2, the V gene TRBV6-5; a possible D gene is TRBD1 (5 bases). This CDR3 has 13 residues. Trimming took off 6 bases at V and 5 bases at J, with 13 bases between the two ends. From germline, CDR1 is MNHEY and CDR2 SVGAGI. CDR3 sequence reads: CASRLGPRYGYTF. The CDR3, as DNA: TGTGCCAGCAGGTTGGGGCCTCGATATGGCTACACCTTC.

The chain recombines TRBV10-3 with TRBJ2-2, with D possibly called TRBD1 or TRBD2 (5 bases each). This CDR3 comprises 13 residues. Trimming cost V 4 bases and J 6 bases, with 9 bases left between them. The germline V gene encodes CDR1 ENHRY and CDR2 SYGVKD. CDR3 sequence reads: CAISVGVSGELFF. Here the CDR3 DNA reads TGTGCCATCAGTGTGGGGGTATCCGGGGAGCTGTTTTTT.

The count of this clone is one. This chain connects TRBV5-6 to TRBJ2-2; no clear D gene. This CDR3 contains 14 residues. V was clipped by 4 bases and J by 1 base, with 8 bases between them. Germline V gene lookup returns CDR1 SGHDT and CDR2 YYEEEE. As DNA, the CDR3 is TGTGCCAGCAGCCCGGTAGAGAACACCGGGGAGCTGTTTTTT. It encodes CASSPVENTGELFF.

The V and J genes are TRBV27 and TRBJ1-2, with 7 bases lining up with TRBD1. With V trimmed by 0 bases and J by 3 bases, 7 bases remained unmatched. The germline gives CDR1 MNHEY, CDR2 SMNVEV (reference sequence). CDR3 length: 16 amino acids. For the CDR3, the DNA is TGTGCCAGCAGTTTATCGAGGGGGACAGTACACTATGGCTACACCTTC. It codes for CASSLSRGTVHYGYTF.

V and J are TRBV9 and TRBJ1-6; the D is unclear. Germline-derived CDR1 and CDR2 are SGDLS and YYNGEE. The V end lost 4 bases, the J end lost 7 bases, and 15 bases lay between the germline ends. The CDR3 spans 15 residues. The CDR3 coding sequence is TGTGCCAGCAGCTCAGACACCCTTGCGAATTCACCCCTCCACTTT. This gives the protein CASSSDTLANSPLHF. The whole variable domain, remainder taken from reference TRBV9 and TRBJ1-6, is DSGVTQTPKHLITATGQRVTLRCSPRSGDLSVYWYQQSLDQGLQFLIQYYNGEERAKGNILERFSAQQFPDLHSELNLSSLELGDSALYFCASSSDTLANSPLHFGNGTRLTVT.

Of note for this clone: The sample holds other DNA sequences that translate to the same CDR3. The V gene is TRBV5-4, the J gene TRBJ2-1; TRBD1 agrees at 7 bases. Germline CDR1 SGHNT, CDR2 YYREEE (reference sequence). The CDR3 runs 13 residues. The V gene end was trimmed by 2 bases and the J gene end by 7 bases; junction bases not matched to a gene: 3. CDR3 sequence reads: CASSFTGANEQFF. CDR3 DNA: TGTGCCAGCAGCTTCACAGGGGCTAATGAGCAGTTCTTC.

The chain recombines TRBV6-1 with TRBJ2-5, with D possibly being TRBD2 (5 bases). Between the trimmed V and J ends, which lost 3 bases and 5 bases, there was a span of 16 bases. Germline lookup yields CDR1 MNHNS and CDR2 SASEGT. CDR3 length: 15 residues. DNA of the CDR3: TGTGCCAGCAGTGAGAGGGATGATCCGTGGGAGACCCAGTACTTC. As protein: CASSERDDPWETQYF.

Only one count was recorded for this clone. The chain employs TRBV5-4 and TRBJ2-7; 8 nucleotides line up with TRBD2. This CDR3 has 13 amino acids. Germline trimming cut 4 bases from V and 5 bases from J; bases unmatched to any gene: 5. CDR1 and CDR2 from the germline V gene are SGHNT and YYREEE (reference sequence). The CDR3 region has the DNA TGTGCCAGCAGCCCGCGGGGGGTCGACGAGCAGTACTTC. This codes for CASSPRGVDEQYF.

This clone appeared once. The chain is built from TRBV19 and TRBJ1-5, with a weak D call TRBD1 (6 bases). From germline, CDR1 is LNHDA and CDR2 SQIVND (reference sequence). V was cut by 7 bases and J by 2 bases, with 27 bases left in between. The CDR3 has 19 amino acids. The CDR3 nucleotides are TGTGCCAGTAACGGCCTGATTGGCAGGGGAGAGATTCGCAATCAGCCCCAGCATTTT. Translated, it gives CASNGLIGRGEIRNQPQHF. Filled out from reference TRBV19 and TRBJ1-5, the complete variable domain reads DGGITQSPKYLFRKEGQNVTLSCEQNLNHDAMYWYRQDPGQGLRLIYYSQIVNDFQKGDIAEGYSVSREKKESFPLTVTSAQKNPTAFYLCASNGLIGRGEIRNQPQHFGDGTRLSIL.

The gene calls are TRBV10-3 and TRBJ2-2, with 14 bases lining up with TRBD2. Germline V gives CDR1 ENHRY, CDR2 SYGVKD. This CDR3 is built from 18 residues. Trimming removed 6 bases from V and 4 bases from J; junction bases left unmatched: 10. This chain's CDR3 is CAISGTSGGHDLTGELFF. The CDR3 DNA reads TGTGCCATCAGCGGGACTAGCGGGGGCCATGACCTCACCGGGGAGCTGTTTTTT.

This chain connects TRBV6-5 to TRBJ2-7; 8 bases agree with TRBD1. V lost 6 bases, J lost 0 bases, and 4 bases stayed unmatched. The CDR3 extends over 14 amino acids. Germline V gene data show CDR1 as MNHEY and CDR2 as SVGAGI. CDR3 loop: CASSWDRTSYEQYF. The DNA of the CDR3 is TGTGCCAGCAGCTGGGACAGGACCTCCTACGAGCAGTACTTC.

The chain carries TRBV10-1 and TRBJ2-2; D is perhaps TRBD2 (6 bases). The length of the CDR3 is 17 residues. The germline V gene has CDR1 WNHNN and CDR2 SYGVQD (reference sequence). V lost 0 bases to trimming and J lost 4 bases, with 15 bases between them. The CDR3 protein is CASSESRTRLVTGELFF. In DNA, the CDR3 is TGCGCCAGCAGTGAGTCGCGCACCAGACTAGTCACCGGGGAGCTGTTTTTT.

This chain links TRBV6-5 with TRBJ1-1, with a weak D call TRBD1 (5 bases). From germline, CDR1 is MNHEY and CDR2 SVGAGI. Trimming pared 2 bases from V and 3 bases from J, leaving 16 bases between. The CDR3 contains 16 residues. CDR3: CASSYIPHGADTEAFF. In DNA, the CDR3 is TGTGCCAGCAGTTACATACCCCACGGGGCGGACACTGAAGCTTTCTTT.